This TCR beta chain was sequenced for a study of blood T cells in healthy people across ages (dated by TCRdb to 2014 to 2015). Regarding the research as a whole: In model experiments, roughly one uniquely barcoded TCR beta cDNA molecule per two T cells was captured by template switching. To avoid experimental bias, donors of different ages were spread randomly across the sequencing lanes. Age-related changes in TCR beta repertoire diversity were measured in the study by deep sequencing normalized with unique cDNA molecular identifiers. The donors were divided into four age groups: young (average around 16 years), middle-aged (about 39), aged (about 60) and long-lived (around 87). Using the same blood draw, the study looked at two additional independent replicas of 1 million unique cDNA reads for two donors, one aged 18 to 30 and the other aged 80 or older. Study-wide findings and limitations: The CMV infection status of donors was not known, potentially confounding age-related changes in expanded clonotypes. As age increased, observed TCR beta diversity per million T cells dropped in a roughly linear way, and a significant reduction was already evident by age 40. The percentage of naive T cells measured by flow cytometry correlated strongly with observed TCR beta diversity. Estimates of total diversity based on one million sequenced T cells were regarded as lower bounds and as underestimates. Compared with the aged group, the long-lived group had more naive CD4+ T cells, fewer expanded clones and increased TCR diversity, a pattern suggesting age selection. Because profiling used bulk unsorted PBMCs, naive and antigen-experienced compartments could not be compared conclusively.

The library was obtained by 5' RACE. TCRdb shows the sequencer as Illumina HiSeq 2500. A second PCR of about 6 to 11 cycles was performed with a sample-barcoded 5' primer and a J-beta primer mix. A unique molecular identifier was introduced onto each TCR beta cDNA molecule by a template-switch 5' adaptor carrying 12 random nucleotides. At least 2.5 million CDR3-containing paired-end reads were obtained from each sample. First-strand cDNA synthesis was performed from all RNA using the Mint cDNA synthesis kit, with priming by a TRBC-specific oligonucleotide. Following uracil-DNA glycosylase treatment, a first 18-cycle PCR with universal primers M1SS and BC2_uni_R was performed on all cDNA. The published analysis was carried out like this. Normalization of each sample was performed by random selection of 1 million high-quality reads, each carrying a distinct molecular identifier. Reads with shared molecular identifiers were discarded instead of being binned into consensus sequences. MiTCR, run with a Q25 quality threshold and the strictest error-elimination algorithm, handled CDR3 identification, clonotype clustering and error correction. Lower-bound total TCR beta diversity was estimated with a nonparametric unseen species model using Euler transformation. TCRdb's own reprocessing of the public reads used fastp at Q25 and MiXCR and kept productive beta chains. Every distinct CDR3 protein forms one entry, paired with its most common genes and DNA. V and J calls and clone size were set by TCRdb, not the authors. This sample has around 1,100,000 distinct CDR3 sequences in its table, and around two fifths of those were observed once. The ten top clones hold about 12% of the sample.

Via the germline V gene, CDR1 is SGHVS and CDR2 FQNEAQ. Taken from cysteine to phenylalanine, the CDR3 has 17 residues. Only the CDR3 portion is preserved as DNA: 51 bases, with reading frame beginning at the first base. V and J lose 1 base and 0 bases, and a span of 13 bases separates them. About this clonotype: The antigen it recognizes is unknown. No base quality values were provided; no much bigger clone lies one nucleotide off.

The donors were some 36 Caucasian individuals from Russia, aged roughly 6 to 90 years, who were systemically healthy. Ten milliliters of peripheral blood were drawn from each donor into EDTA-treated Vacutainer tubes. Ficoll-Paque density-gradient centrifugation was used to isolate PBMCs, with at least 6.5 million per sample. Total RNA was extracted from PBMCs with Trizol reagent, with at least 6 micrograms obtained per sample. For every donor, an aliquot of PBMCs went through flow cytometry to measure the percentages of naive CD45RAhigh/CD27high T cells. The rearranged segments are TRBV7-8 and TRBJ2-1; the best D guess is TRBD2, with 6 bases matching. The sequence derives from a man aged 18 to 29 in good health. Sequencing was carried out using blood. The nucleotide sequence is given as TGTGCCAGCAGCTTAGTAGCTAGCGCGAGCTCCTACAATGAGCAGTTCTTC. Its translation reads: CASSLVASASSYNEQFF.